This TCR beta chain was identified in a study of cytomegalovirus exposure and HLA in healthy donors. Findings and limits, study-wide: Near-uniform donor sequencing depth was presumed by presence/absence analyses. As a later analysis showed, several of the most significant clusters appeared to be linked to common viral pathogens.

On this clone itself: As yet, its antigen is unknown.

PCR used 60 Vbeta primers and 13 Jbeta primers. The method was immunoSEQ multiplex PCR; TCRdb's version includes in-frame clones alone and lacks a portion of them. The sample holds under 200,000 clones, more than 75% seen once. CDR3 length: 14 residues. CDR1 is KGHSH, CDR2 LQKENI, per germline. Trimming cost V 5 bases and J 3 bases; bases outside gene matches: 7. The gene calls are TRBV18 and TRBJ2-7; TRBD1 agrees at 7 bases. The clonotype was recovered from a man aged 25 to 45 in good health and CMV-seropositive. Sequences were obtained from PBMCs. The CDR3 nucleotides read TGTGCCAGCTCAGCCTCCGGGACAGTCTACGAGCAGTACGTC. This translates into CASSASGTVYEQYV.